This TCR beta chain stems from a study of graft-versus-host responses after intestinal transplantation. Study-wide findings and caveats: Graft-donor T cell macrochimerism coincided with high graft-versus-host to host-versus-graft clonal ratios in allografts. Ileal or blood samples showed some GvH clones first, and such clones were also found in recipient marrow.

This clone has a single count. Its antigen is undetermined. Assay used: immunoSEQ multiplex PCR; TCRdb lists only in-frame clones, some missing. The table has thousands of clones, roughly 72% seen once. Grafts had their tissue processed, releasing intraepithelial and lamina propria lymphocytes. Trimming removed 3 bases at V and 0 bases at J, with 11 bases between. This CDR3 has 15 residues. Germline CDR1 reads SGHRS; CDR2 reads YFSETQ. The sample in question was ileum tissue, obtained 1,000 to 1,300 days after intestinal transplantation. The gene calls are TRBV5-1 and TRBJ2-3; no firm D call. The TCR sequence derives from a human patient who received an intestinal transplant, so some T cells may come from the graft donor. The CDR3 is CASSSDGTSTDTQYF. In DNA form, the CDR3 reads TGCGCCAGCAGCTCGGACGGAACTAGCACAGATACGCAGTATTTT.